This entry lists 3 T cell receptor beta chains sequenced from one sample in a study of blood T cell repertoires in COVID-19 (TCRdb year 2020). Preparation of the library involved the immunoSEQ multiplex PCR assay. In TCRdb, the immuneACCESS table is reduced to in-frame sequences with V and J assigned. These tables do not hold every clone; where another copy was compared, an unresolved V gene accounts for under half, and the others remain unexplained. This sample lists roughly 100,000 clones; about 83% were detected once. Together, the top ten hold roughly 27% of the sample. Source material: peripheral blood. The source is a human donor in a cohort sampled during active COVID-19.

The chain combines TRBV19 with TRBJ2-2; TRBD2 agrees at 9 bases. CDR3 length: 18 residues. The V and J ends lost 1 base and 4 bases, in that order; junction bases with no gene match: 10. CDR1 LNHDA and CDR2 SQIVND come from the germline V gene (reference sequence). The chain's CDR3 is CASSIGLGGRAVTGELFF. The CDR3 DNA sequence: TGTGCCAGTAGTATAGGGCTTGGCGGGAGGGCCGTCACCGGGGAGCTGTTTTTT.

The chain employs TRBV11-2 and TRBJ2-1; no reliable D call. Germline CDR1 SGHAT, CDR2 FQNNGV. CDR3 length: 15 residues. Trimming removed 7 bases at V and 0 bases at J, with 13 bases between. As DNA, the CDR3 is TGTGCCAGCACCGAGATACCTAGCTCCTACAATGAGCAGTTCTTC. Translation gives CASTEIPSSYNEQFF.

The chain joins TRBV27 to TRBJ1-5, with TRBD1 as a possible D gene (5 bases). CDR1 is MNHEY and CDR2 is SMNVEV in the germline V gene (reference sequence). V was cut by 2 bases and J by 4 bases, with 9 bases left in between. The CDR3 runs to 14 residues. For the CDR3, the DNA is TGTGCCAGCAGTTTAGGAGGGGCGAATCAGCCCCAGCATTTT. Translation: CASSLGGANQPQHF.